One sample yielded the 25 T cell receptor beta chains listed below, sequenced in a study of blood T cell repertoires in COVID-19 (dated by TCRdb to the early 2020s). Library construction relied on the immunoSEQ multiplex PCR assay. Entries here come from immuneACCESS through TCRdb and include only in-frame sequences with V and J called. Some clones fail to appear in such tables; in the studies checked, an unresolved V gene covers under half of the shortfall, and the cause of the remainder is unknown. This sample gives 390,000 or so clones in total; around 87% of them show up just once. Approximately 10% of the sample goes to the ten largest clones. Sequenced: PBMCs or T cells enriched from blood (not recorded which). These receptors all stem from a woman in her forties or fifties who had recovered from COVID-19.

This clone was seen once. This chain links TRBV18 with TRBJ1-1, with D perhaps TRBD1 (6 bases). Germline V gene sequence: CDR1 KGHSH, CDR2 LQKENI. Trimming shortened V by 3 bases and J by 0 bases, and 14 bases separated the two germline ends. This CDR3 comprises 16 residues. Here the CDR3 reads CASSPTGTGMNTEAFF. CDR3 bases: TGTGCCAGCTCACCCACAGGAACAGGGATGAACACTGAAGCTTTCTTT.

The V call is TRBV4-1, the J call TRBJ1-1; unclear D gene. The ends were cut back, 1 base at V and 10 bases at J, with 22 bases in the middle. The CDR3 has 16 residues. Germline assignment: CDR1 MGHRA and CDR2 YSYEKL. CDR3 sequence (DNA): TGCGCCAGCAGCCAAGCCCCCGGGGTTTCGGGTCAATTAGCTTTCTTT. This sequence encodes CASSQAPGVSGQLAFF.

J is TRBJ1-2 and V is TRBV29-1; D perhaps matches TRBD1 (5 bases). With 6 bases removed from V and 8 bases from J, the gap between germline ends came to 19 bases. The CDR3 has 13 amino acids. Germline CDR1 reads SQVTM; CDR2 reads ANQGSEA. The CDR3 sequence: CSVDNLEVNGYTF. For the CDR3, the DNA is TGCAGCGTGGACAACCTTGAAGTAAACGGCTACACCTTC. Using reference TRBV29-1 and TRBJ1-2 for the parts outside the CDR3, the full variable domain is SAVISQKPSRDICQRGTSLTIQCQVDSQVTMMFWYRQQPGQSLTLIATANQGSEATYESGFVIDKFPISRPNLTFSTLTVSNMSPEDSSIYLCSVDNLEVNGYTFGSGTRLTVV.

The genes are TRBV13 and TRBJ2-1, with 8 bases aligning to TRBD2. CDR3 length equals 14 residues. J was trimmed by 9 bases and V by 2 bases; bases with no gene match: 6. CDR1 is PRHDT, CDR2 FYEKMQ, per germline (reference sequence). CDR3 region: CASSLTAGGLEQFF. The CDR3 DNA follows: TGTGCCAGCAGCTTAACGGCGGGGGGCCTTGAGCAGTTCTTC.

The chain links TRBV15 to TRBJ1-5; D is perhaps TRBD1 (6 bases). The V end lost 3 bases, the J end lost 0 bases, and 9 bases lay between the germline ends. Germline loops: CDR1 LNHNV, CDR2 YYDKDF (reference sequence). CDR3 size: 15 residues. CDR3 in amino acids: CATSSRQVSNQPQHF. CDR3 in DNA: TGTGCCACCAGCAGCAGACAGGTTAGCAATCAGCCCCAGCATTTT.

The chain carries TRBV7-2 and TRBJ2-7, with D unclear. The CDR3 contains 13 residues. V was clipped by 2 bases and J by 7 bases, with 12 bases between them. The germline CDR1 and CDR2 sequences are SGHTA and FQGNSA. The CDR3: CASSLLSLTEQYF. The CDR3 region has the DNA TGTGCCAGCAGCTTATTATCGCTGACAGAGCAGTACTTC.

The genes are TRBV6-5 and TRBJ2-2; TRBD1 matches 8 bases. Trimming took 6 bases from V and 5 from J; bases not matched to a gene: 8. The CDR3 is 15 residues long. Germline V lookup: CDR1 MNHEY, CDR2 SVGAGI. In DNA, the CDR3 is TGTGCCAGCAGGCGACAGGGGCCAACAACCGGGGAGCTGTTTTTT. Encoded protein: CASRRQGPTTGELFF.

The chain carries TRBV6-5 and TRBJ1-5; D possibly corresponds to TRBD1 (5 bases). The CDR3 is 14 amino acids. Germline lookup yields CDR1 MNHEY and CDR2 SVGAGI. The ends were cut back, 8 bases at V and 4 bases at J, with 15 bases in the middle. DNA for the CDR3: TGTGCCAGCTCGAACGGACAACTAAATCAGCCCCAGCATTTT. Translation gives CASSNGQLNQPQHF.

This clone was detected only once. The chain is built from TRBV18 and TRBJ2-3; 9 bases are a match to TRBD1. The CDR3 consists of 15 residues. V shed 3 bases and J 2 bases; nucleotides not matched to a gene: 3. Germline CDR1 reads KGHSH; CDR2 reads LQKENI. The CDR3 DNA reads as TGTGCCAGCTCACCGTGGACAGGGGTCACAGATACGCAGTATTTT. Translation gives CASSPWTGVTDTQYF.

This clone was counted once. This chain connects TRBV6-1 to TRBJ2-7; a weak D match, TRBD1 (6 bases). The germline V gene has CDR1 MNHNS and CDR2 SASEGT. V gave up 1 base and J gave up 4 bases, with 11 bases separating them. The CDR3 is 14 residues long. The DNA for the CDR3 is TGTGCCAGCAGTGAAGAAAACAGGGAATACGAGCAGTACTTC. It codes for CASSEENREYEQYF.

This chain's CDR3 is CASSFGGYSGNTIYF. In nucleotides, the CDR3 is TGTGCCAGCAGTTTTGGGGGCTACTCTGGAAACACCATATATTTT. The chain has TRBV7-2 and TRBJ1-3, with TRBD1 as a possible D gene (6 bases). Trimming removed 6 bases at V and 0 bases at J, with 12 bases between. This CDR3 is 15 amino acids long. From germline, CDR1 is SGHTA and CDR2 FQGNSA. The full variable domain, rest sourced from reference TRBV7-2 and TRBJ1-3, is GAGVSQSPSNKVTEKGKDVELRCDPISGHTALYWYRQSLGQGLEFLIYFQGNSAPDKSGLPSDRFSAERTGGSVSTLTIQRTQQEDSAVYLCASSFGGYSGNTIYFGEGSWLTVV.

The chain links TRBV29-1 to TRBJ2-7; TRBD1 is a possible D gene (6 bases). The CDR3 sequence is 14 residues long. V was shortened by 5 bases and J by 1 base, with 15 bases between the two germline ends. Per the germline V gene, CDR1 is SQVTM and CDR2 is ANQGSEA. CDR3 protein: CSVRSPGASYEQYF. DNA of the CDR3: TGCAGCGTTAGATCACCAGGGGCTTCCTACGAGCAGTACTTC.

The chain has TRBV9 and TRBJ1-5, with unresolved D. In germline, CDR1 is SGDLS, CDR2 YYNGEE. Trimming took off 4 bases at V and 3 bases at J, with 20 bases between the two ends. The CDR3 consists of 17 residues. The CDR3, as DNA: TGTGCCAGCAGCCCCTCCGACCTGGGCAGGAACAATCAGCCCCAGCATTTT. Translating gives CASSPSDLGRNNQPQHF.

V and J are TRBV28 and TRBJ1-6, with 8 nucleotides matching TRBD1. This CDR3 region has 15 residues. Germline V gene lookup returns CDR1 MDHEN and CDR2 SYDVKM. Losses at the gene ends were 10 bases for V and 3 bases for J; bases not matched to a gene: 8. The CDR3 DNA sequence: TGTGCCACCCGGACAGGGATCCACTATAATTCACCCCTCCACTTT. Protein sequence: CATRTGIHYNSPLHF.

This chain uses TRBV18 with TRBJ2-2; 9 bases agree with TRBD1. Germline CDR1 reads KGHSH; CDR2 reads LQKENI. Trimming took 3 bases from V and 3 from J; bases not matched to a gene: 8. CDR3 size: 17 residues. The CDR3 loop is CASSPFPGQGDTGELFF. The CDR3 bases are TGTGCCAGCTCACCGTTTCCGGGACAGGGCGACACCGGGGAGCTGTTTTTT.

This chain connects TRBV24-1 to TRBJ2-2, with D perhaps TRBD1 (6 bases). Germline-derived CDR1 and CDR2 are KGHDR and SFDVKD. The CDR3 loop spans 15 amino acids. Trimming took off 2 bases at V and 4 bases at J, with 10 bases between the two ends. For the CDR3, the DNA is TGTGCCACCAGTGATTCCCGGACAGTCACCGGGGAGCTGTTTTTT. Protein product: CATSDSRTVTGELFF.

The chain employs TRBV18 and TRBJ2-5; possibly TRBD1 for D (6 bases). Germline V gene sequence: CDR1 KGHSH, CDR2 LQKENI. The CDR3 totals 14 residues. Trimming left V 6 bases short and J 3 bases short, with 14 bases between. The CDR3 loop reads CASSGGRGEETQYF. The CDR3 DNA reads TGTGCCAGCTCTGGCGGCAGGGGTGAAGAGACCCAGTACTTC.

V and J are TRBV19 and TRBJ1-5; 8 bases are shared with TRBD1. V dropped 3 bases and J dropped 4; count of bases not matched to a gene: 5. Germline loops: CDR1 LNHDA, CDR2 SQIVND (reference sequence). There are 15 residues in the CDR3. The CDR3 reads CASSISRTGNQPQHF. The CDR3 coding sequence is TGTGCCAGTAGTATCTCTCGGACAGGGAATCAGCCCCAGCATTTT. The entire variable domain, with the rest obtained from reference TRBV19 and TRBJ1-5, is as follows: DGGITQSPKYLFRKEGQNVTLSCEQNLNHDAMYWYRQDPGQGLRLIYYSQIVNDFQKGDIAEGYSVSREKKESFPLTVTSAQKNPTAFYLCASSISRTGNQPQHFGDGTRLSIL.

The V gene is TRBV4-1, the J gene TRBJ2-7; no firm D call. Germline CDR1 and CDR2: MGHRA and YSYEKL. The CDR3 consists of 11 residues. Trimming removed 1 base from V and 10 bases from J, with 8 bases in between. For the CDR3, the DNA is TGCGCCAGCAGCCAAGCGGGTTCTCAGTACTTC. This gives the protein CASSQAGSQYF.

The sample holds a few counts of this clone. V and J are TRBV5-6 and TRBJ2-5; TRBD1 is a possible D gene (5 bases). V gave up 0 bases and J gave up 5 bases, with 14 bases separating them. The V gene's germline CDR1 is SGHDT and CDR2 YYEEEE. CDR3 length: 15 residues. CDR3 sequence reads: CASSLASGALETQYF. CDR3 nucleotides: TGTGCCAGCAGCTTGGCGTCTGGGGCCCTGGAGACCCAGTACTTC. The full variable domain, its missing parts supplied by reference TRBV5-6 and TRBJ2-5, is DAGVTQSPTHLIKTRGQQVTLRCSPKSGHDTVSWYQQALGQGPQFIFQYYEEEERQRGNFPDRFSGHQFPNYSSELNVNALLLGDSALYLCASSLASGALETQYFGPGTRLLVL.

The chain combines TRBV2 with TRBJ1-1, with TRBD1 identical over 8 bases. Germline V gene sequence: CDR1 SNHLY, CDR2 FYNNEI. The CDR3 covers 14 residues. The trim removed 8 bases at V and 5 bases at J, leaving 10 bases unmatched. This CDR3 reads CASGTGLSKTEAFF. The CDR3 DNA is TGTGCCAGCGGGACAGGCCTGAGTAAGACTGAAGCTTTCTTT. Looking up the rest from reference TRBV2 and TRBJ1-1 gives the full variable domain: EPEVTQTPSHQVTQMGQEVILRCVPISNHLYFYWYRQILGQKVEFLVSFYNNEISEKSEIFDDQFSVERPDGSNFTLKIRSTKLEDSAMYFCASGTGLSKTEAFFGQGTRLTVV.

The V gene is TRBV3-1 (or the pseudogene TRBV3-2), the J gene TRBJ1-1; TRBD1 agrees at 7 bases. After removal of 1 base from V and 5 bases from J, the junction contained 7 bases not matched to a gene. Germline lookup yields CDR1 LGHDT and CDR2 YNNKEL (reference sequence). The CDR3 contains 15 residues. The CDR3: CASSQADRDGTEAFF. CDR3 nucleotide sequence: TGTGCCAGCAGCCAAGCCGACAGGGACGGTACTGAAGCTTTCTTT.

This clone appeared a few times. The chain couples TRBV6-5 to TRBJ1-2; TRBD1 matches 8 bases. This CDR3 contains 12 residues. J lost 14 bases, V lost 6 bases, and 11 bases had no gene match. From germline, CDR1 is MNHEY and CDR2 SVGAGI. The CDR3 loop reads CASSDETGESTF. The CDR3 nucleotides are TGTGCCAGCAGCGACGAGACAGGGGAAAGTACCTTC.

This chain links TRBV7-6 with TRBJ2-2; 7 positions match TRBD2. The germline gives CDR1 SGHVS, CDR2 FNYEAQ. The CDR3 consists of 16 residues. With 2 bases clipped from V and 4 bases from J, the junction kept 7 bases outside the gene matches. This CDR3 is CASSLIGTTVTGELFF. CDR3 sequence (DNA): TGTGCCAGCAGCTTAATAGGGACTACGGTCACCGGGGAGCTGTTTTTT.

This clone was recorded only once. This rearrangement joins TRBV5-1 to TRBJ2-2; 10 bases agree with TRBD2. The CDR3 extends over 18 amino acids. V lost 4 bases to trimming and J lost 6 bases; unmatched junction nucleotides: 15. Germline lookup yields CDR1 SGHRS and CDR2 YFSETQ. The CDR3 bases are TGCGCCAGCAGCCATGGACTAGCGGTAAACCCACCCTCCGGGGAGCTGTTTTTT. Translated: CASSHGLAVNPPSGELFF.